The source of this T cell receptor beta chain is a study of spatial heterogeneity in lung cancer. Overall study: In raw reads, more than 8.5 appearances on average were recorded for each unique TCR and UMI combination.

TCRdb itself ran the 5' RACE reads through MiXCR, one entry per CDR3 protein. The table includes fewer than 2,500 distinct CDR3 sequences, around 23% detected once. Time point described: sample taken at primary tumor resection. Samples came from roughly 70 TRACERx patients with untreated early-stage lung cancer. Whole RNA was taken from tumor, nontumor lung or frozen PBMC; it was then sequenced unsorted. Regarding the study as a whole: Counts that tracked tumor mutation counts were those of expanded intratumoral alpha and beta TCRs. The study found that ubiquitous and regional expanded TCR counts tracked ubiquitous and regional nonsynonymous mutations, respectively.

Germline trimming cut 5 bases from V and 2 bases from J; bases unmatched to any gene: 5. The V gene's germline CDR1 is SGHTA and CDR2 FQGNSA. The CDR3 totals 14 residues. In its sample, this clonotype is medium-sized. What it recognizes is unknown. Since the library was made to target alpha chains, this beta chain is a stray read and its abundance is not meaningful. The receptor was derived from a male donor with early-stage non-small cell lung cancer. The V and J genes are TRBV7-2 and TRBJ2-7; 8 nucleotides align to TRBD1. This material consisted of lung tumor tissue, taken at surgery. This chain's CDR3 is CASSARQGPYEQYF. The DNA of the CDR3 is TGTGCCAGCAGCGCCCGACAGGGGCCCTACGAGCAGTACTTC.